Reported below is one TCR beta chain. The V gene's germline CDR1 is KGHSH and CDR2 LQKENI. The V gene lost 1 base and the J gene lost 4 bases, with 5 bases spanning the gap. The CDR3 has 13 amino acids. Assay: immunoSEQ multiplex PCR; the TCRdb copy retains only in-frame clones and omits some. The table shows over 50,000 clones, with approximately 80% occurring only once. The sample originates from a study of blood T cell repertoires in COVID-19. The sequenced sample consisted of peripheral blood. The sequence derives from a man of 80 years or more with active or convalescent COVID-19. The J gene is TRBJ1-5, the V gene TRBV18; D is unclear. The CDR3 here is CASSPRTNQPQHF. The CDR3, as DNA: TGTGCCAGCTCACCACGAACAAATCAGCCCCAGCATTTT.